This T cell receptor (beta chain) was documented in a study of naive CD8 T cells in extremely preterm neonates. General study points: Preterm neonate repertoires were significantly less rich by iChao1 than others.

The assay was immunoSEQ multiplex PCR, and TCRdb's table has in-frame clones only and misses some. The data show fewer than 9,000 clones, roughly 98% seen once. Germline CDR1 reads MNHNY; CDR2 reads SVGAGI (reference sequence). The CDR3 loop spans 14 amino acids. Trimming shortened V by 4 bases and J by 3 bases, and 10 bases separated the two germline ends. As to this clone: Its cognate antigen is unknown.

The V gene is TRBV6-6, the J gene TRBJ1-5; tentative D call: TRBD1 (6 bases). The TCR originated in a human donor in good health. Source material: naive CD8+ T cells from blood. Written as DNA, the CDR3 is TGTGCCAGCAGTTCCCAGGGGCACAATCAGCCCCAGCATTTT. This translates into CASSSQGHNQPQHF.